The 20 T cell receptor beta chains listed next were all sequenced from one sample in a study of blood T cells in healthy people across ages. A sample-barcoded 5' primer and a J-beta primer mix were used in a second PCR of roughly 7 to 11 cycles. TCRdb reprocessed the 5' RACE reads via MiXCR and lists one record per CDR3 protein. This table holds hundreds of thousands of distinct CDR3 sequences, about 54% found once. The sequenced sample consisted of blood. Receptors originate from a man aged 60 to 75 in good health.

The genes are TRBV6-5 and TRBJ1-2; 9 nucleotides agree with TRBD1. Germline CDR1 reads MNHEY; CDR2 reads SVGAGI. The CDR3 contains 17 residues. Trimming took 2 bases from V and 3 from J; bases not matched to a gene: 10. DNA for the CDR3: TGTGCCAGCAGTTACAGCGGGGGACAGGGTCTCTACTATGGCTACACCTTC. Amino acid sequence: CASSYSGGQGLYYGYTF.

This clonotype was observed many times. The V call is TRBV10-1, the J call TRBJ2-4, with TRBD1 identical over 11 bases. V was clipped by 0 bases and J by 9 bases; unmatched bases: 4. The CDR3 is 15 residues long. Looked up from germline, CDR1 is WNHNN and CDR2 is SYGVQD (reference sequence). The CDR3 DNA is TGCGCCAGCAGTGAGTCGGGGACAGGGGGTCGCATTCAGTACTTC. Protein sequence: CASSESGTGGRIQYF.

This clonotype was picked up one time. The V gene is TRBV5-6, the J gene TRBJ2-1; possible D gene TRBD2, 6 bases. V lost 0 bases, J lost 1 base, and 11 bases lay in between. This CDR3 is 16 amino acids long. The germline V gene encodes CDR1 SGHDT and CDR2 YYEEEE. The CDR3 coding sequence is TGTGCCAGCAGCTTGGCCGGGGGAGAGTCCTACAATGAGCAGTTCTTC. Its protein is CASSLAGGESYNEQFF. The whole variable domain, remainder taken from reference TRBV5-6 and TRBJ2-1, is DAGVTQSPTHLIKTRGQQVTLRCSPKSGHDTVSWYQQALGQGPQFIFQYYEEEERQRGNFPDRFSGHQFPNYSSELNVNALLLGDSALYLCASSLAGGESYNEQFFGPGTRLTVL.

This rearrangement joins TRBV20-1 to TRBJ1-5; TRBD1 aligns across 10 bases. Trimming removed 6 bases from V and 1 base from J; junction bases left unmatched: 18. This CDR3 is 19 amino acids long. Germline CDR1 DFQATT, CDR2 SNEGSKA (reference sequence). In DNA form, the CDR3 reads TGCAGTGCCGCCGGAGGGACCGGGACAGGGGAAGGGAGCAATCAGCCCCAGCATTTT. Its translation is CSAAGGTGTGEGSNQPQHF.

V is TRBV4-1 and J is TRBJ1-4; 11 bases line up with TRBD1. CDR3 length: 21 residues. The V and J ends lost 0 bases and 3 bases, in that order; junction bases with no gene match: 15. Germline V CDR1 and CDR2: MGHRA, YSYEKL. CDR3 sequence reads: CASSQETGQGAKRVSNEKLFF. DNA of the CDR3: TGCGCCAGCAGCCAAGAAACCGGACAGGGGGCGAAGCGAGTATCTAATGAAAAACTGTTTTTT.

This clonotype came up once. The rearrangement joins TRBV10-3 to TRBJ2-2; D is possibly TRBD1 (5 bases). The CDR3 contains 15 residues. Germline CDR1 ENHRY, CDR2 SYGVKD. The germline V and J ends were trimmed by 3 bases and 0 bases, with 8 bases remaining between them. For the CDR3, the DNA is TGTGCCATCAGTGATCCGACAGCGAACACCGGGGAGCTGTTTTTT. Its protein product is CAISDPTANTGELFF.

As concerns this clonotype: A much larger clone differs by one base, so this may be a read error. The V call is TRBV27, the J call TRBJ2-3; 7 bases line up with TRBD1. V trimming: 4 bases; J trimming: 0 bases; junction bases outside the gene matches: 4. This CDR3 region has 15 residues. The germline CDR1 and CDR2 sequences are MNHEY and SMNVEV (reference sequence). CDR3 nucleotides: TGTGCCAGCAGTTCAAGGACAGGAAGCACAGATACGCAGTATTTT. Amino acids: CASSSRTGSTDTQYF.

This chain connects TRBV7-9 to TRBJ1-2, with D tentatively TRBD1 (5 bases). V gave up 1 base and J gave up 4 bases, with 10 bases separating them. The CDR3 sequence is 14 residues long. Looked up from germline, CDR1 is SEHNR and CDR2 is FQNEAQ (reference sequence). CDR3 region: CASSLETASYGYTF. DNA for the CDR3: TGTGCCAGCAGCTTAGAGACAGCGAGCTATGGCTACACCTTC.

This clonotype came up many times. CDR3 DNA sequence: TGTGCCAGCAGCAAATGGCCCCCCCAGGGGGAGACCCAGTACTTC. Translating gives CASSKWPPQGETQYF. This chain connects TRBV21-1 to TRBJ2-5; the table's D call TRBD1 went unverified against the DNA. TRBV21-1 is noted as a pseudogene. The CDR3 is 15 amino acids.

The chain couples TRBV12-3 or TRBV12-4 to TRBJ2-5; 8 bases agree with TRBD1. The CDR3 totals 16 residues. V was pared by 1 base and J by 7 bases, with 11 bases of the junction left unmatched. The CDR3 reads CASSLEAGGDSGTQYF. The CDR3 DNA reads as TGTGCCAGCAGTTTAGAGGCAGGGGGCGATTCTGGGACCCAGTACTTC.

To note about this clonotype: A much larger clone differs from this one at a single base, so this may be a read error. The chain carries TRBV2 and TRBJ2-1; 8 bases match TRBD2. This CDR3 has 13 amino acids. Germline V CDR1 and CDR2: SNHLY, FYNNEI. V lost 7 bases to trimming and J lost 10 bases; unmatched junction nucleotides: 9. As DNA, the CDR3 is TGTGCCAGCACCAGGGGACTAGTCAGCGAGCAGTTCTTC. It is translated as CASTRGLVSEQFF.

The J gene is TRBJ1-1, the V gene TRBV12-3 or TRBV12-4, with D possibly being TRBD1 (6 bases). V was trimmed by 5 bases and J by 0 bases, leaving 13 bases between them. This CDR3 spans 15 amino acids. Here the CDR3 reads CASSRTELMNTEAFF. CDR3 in DNA: TGTGCCAGCAGTAGGACAGAACTTATGAACACTGAAGCTTTCTTT.

This chain links TRBV28 with TRBJ2-1; maybe TRBD2 (5 bases). CDR3 length equals 11 residues. The V end lost 7 bases, the J end lost 8 bases, and 9 bases lay between the germline ends. Per germline, CDR1 MDHEN and CDR2 SYDVKM. This chain's CDR3 is CASTGLHEQFF. CDR3 in DNA: TGTGCCAGCACGGGGTTACATGAGCAGTTCTTC.

The rearrangement joins TRBV5-1 to TRBJ1-1, with D perhaps TRBD1 (6 bases). CDR3 length equals 17 residues. Germline V gene lookup returns CDR1 SGHRS and CDR2 YFSETQ. The ends were cut back, 5 bases at V and 0 bases at J, with 20 bases in the middle. CDR3 loop: CASRSRGETSMNTEAFF. The CDR3 DNA reads as TGCGCCAGCAGGTCCAGGGGAGAAACCTCTATGAACACTGAAGCTTTCTTT.

The chain uses TRBV7-6 and TRBJ2-6; no firm D call. CDR3 size: 17 residues. Trimming cost V 1 base and J 0 bases, with 10 bases left between them. Looked up from germline, CDR1 is SGHVS and CDR2 is FNYEAQ. The CDR3 here is CASSLESRSSGANVLTF. CDR3 sequence (DNA): TGTGCCAGCAGCTTAGAGAGTCGTAGCTCTGGGGCCAACGTCCTGACTTTC.

This clonotype was picked up one time. The chain carries TRBV5-1 and TRBJ2-1, with D possibly being TRBD2 (5 bases). CDR3 length: 14 residues. The V gene lost 0 bases and the J gene lost 3 bases, with 7 bases spanning the gap. Germline CDR1 reads SGHRS; CDR2 reads YFSETQ. CDR3 amino acids: CASSLGGHYNEQFF. The DNA for the CDR3 is TGCGCCAGCAGCTTGGGCGGGCACTACAATGAGCAGTTCTTC.

Comments on this clonotype: Possible read error: a much larger clone is one base away. The J gene is TRBJ1-5, the V gene TRBV5-6; D possibly corresponds to TRBD1 (5 bases). V dropped 4 bases and J dropped 3 bases, with 11 bases sitting between them. The CDR3 consists of 14 residues. In germline, CDR1 is SGHDT, CDR2 YYEEEE. The CDR3 reads CASSVGGNNQPQHF. The CDR3 region has the DNA TGTGCCAGCAGCGTCGGGGGTAACAATCAGCCCCAGCATTTT.

This clonotype appeared a few times. The CDR3, as DNA: TGCAGTGCTACTCCCCCTGACAGGGACTATGGCTACACCTTC. As protein: CSATPPDRDYGYTF. This rearrangement joins TRBV20-1 to TRBJ1-2; 7 nucleotides line up with TRBD1. There are 14 residues in the CDR3. Germline V gene lookup returns CDR1 DFQATT and CDR2 SNEGSKA (reference sequence). Losses at the gene ends were 4 bases for V and 3 bases for J; bases not matched to a gene: 8.

This chain links TRBV12-3 or TRBV12-4 with TRBJ1-6, with 8 positions matching TRBD1. The V and J ends lost 5 bases and 10 bases, in that order; junction bases with no gene match: 7. CDR3 length: 14 amino acids. CDR3 residues: CASSPGQGLSPLHF. CDR3 coding DNA: TGTGCCAGCAGTCCAGGACAGGGCTTGTCACCCCTCCACTTT.

This clonotype was detected once. The J gene is TRBJ2-5, the V gene TRBV28, with 12 bases lining up with TRBD1. With 5 bases clipped from V and 4 bases from J, the junction kept 8 bases outside the gene matches. Germline CDR1 MDHEN, CDR2 SYDVKM. The CDR3 contains 16 residues. CDR3 protein: CASSRKGQGAGETQYF. CDR3 bases: TGTGCCAGCAGTCGGAAGGGACAGGGGGCCGGAGAGACCCAGTACTTC.